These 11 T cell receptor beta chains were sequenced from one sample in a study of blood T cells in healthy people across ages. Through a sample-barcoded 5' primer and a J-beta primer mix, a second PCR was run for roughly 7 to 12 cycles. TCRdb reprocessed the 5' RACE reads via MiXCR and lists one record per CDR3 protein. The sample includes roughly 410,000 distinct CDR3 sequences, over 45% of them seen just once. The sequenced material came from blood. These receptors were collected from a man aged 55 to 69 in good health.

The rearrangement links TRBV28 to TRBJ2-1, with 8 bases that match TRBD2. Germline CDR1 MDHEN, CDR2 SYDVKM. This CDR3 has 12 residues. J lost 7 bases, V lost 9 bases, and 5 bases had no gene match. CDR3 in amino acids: CASSSGVNEQFF. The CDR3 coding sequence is TGTGCCAGTAGTAGCGGGGTTAATGAGCAGTTCTTC.

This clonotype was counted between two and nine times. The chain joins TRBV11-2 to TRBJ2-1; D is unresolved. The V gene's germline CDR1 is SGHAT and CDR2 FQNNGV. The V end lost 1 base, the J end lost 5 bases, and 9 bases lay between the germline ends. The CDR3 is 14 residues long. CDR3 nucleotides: TGTGCCAGCAGCTTAGCCTGGGTGAACAATGAGCAGTTCTTC. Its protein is CASSLAWVNNEQFF.

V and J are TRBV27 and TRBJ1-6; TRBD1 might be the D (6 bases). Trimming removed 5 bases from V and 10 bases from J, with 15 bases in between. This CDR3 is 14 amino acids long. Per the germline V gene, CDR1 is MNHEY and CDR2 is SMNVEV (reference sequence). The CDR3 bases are TGTGCCAGCAGTCTTCGACAGGCTTCCTCACCCCTCCACTTT. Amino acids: CASSLRQASSPLHF.

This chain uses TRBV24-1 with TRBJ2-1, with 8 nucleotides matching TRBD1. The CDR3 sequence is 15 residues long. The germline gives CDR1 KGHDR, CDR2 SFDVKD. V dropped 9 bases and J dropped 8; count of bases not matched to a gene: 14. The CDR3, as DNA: TGTGCCACCGGGGCGCAGGGGGCTTATATTGATGAGCAGTTCTTC. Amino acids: CATGAQGAYIDEQFF.

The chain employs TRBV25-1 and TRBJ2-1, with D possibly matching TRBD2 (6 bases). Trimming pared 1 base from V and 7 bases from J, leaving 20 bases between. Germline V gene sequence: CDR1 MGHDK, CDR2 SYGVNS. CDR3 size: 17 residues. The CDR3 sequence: CASSELKSGRGVNEQFF. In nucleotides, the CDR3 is TGTGCCAGCAGTGAATTAAAATCCGGGAGAGGCGTAAATGAGCAGTTCTTC.

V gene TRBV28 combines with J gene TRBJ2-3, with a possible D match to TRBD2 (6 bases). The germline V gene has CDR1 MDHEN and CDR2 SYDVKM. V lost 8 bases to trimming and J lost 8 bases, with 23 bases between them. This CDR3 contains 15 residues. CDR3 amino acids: CASATSRPARVTQYF. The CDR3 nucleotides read TGTGCCAGCGCCACTAGCAGACCAGCTCGAGTTACGCAGTATTTT.

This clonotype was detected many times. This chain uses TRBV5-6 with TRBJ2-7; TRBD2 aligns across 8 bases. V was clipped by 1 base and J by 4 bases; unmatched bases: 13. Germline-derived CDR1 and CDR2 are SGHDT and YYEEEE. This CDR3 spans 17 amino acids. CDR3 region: CASSLNRRAGGLYEQYF. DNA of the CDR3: TGTGCCAGCAGCTTGAATAGGAGGGCGGGAGGATTATACGAGCAGTACTTC.

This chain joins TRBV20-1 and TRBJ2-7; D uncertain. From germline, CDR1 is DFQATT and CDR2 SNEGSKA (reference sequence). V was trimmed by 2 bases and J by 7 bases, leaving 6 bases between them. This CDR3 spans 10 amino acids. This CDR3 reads CSARYEEQYF. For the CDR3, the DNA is TGCAGTGCTAGATATGAAGAGCAGTACTTC.

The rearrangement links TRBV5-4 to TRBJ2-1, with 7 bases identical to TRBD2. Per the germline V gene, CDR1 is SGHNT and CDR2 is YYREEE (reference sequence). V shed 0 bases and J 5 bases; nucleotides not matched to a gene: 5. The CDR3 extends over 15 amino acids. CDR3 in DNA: TGTGCCAGCAGCTTGGAGACTAGCTCTCACAATGAGCAGTTCTTC. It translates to CASSLETSSHNEQFF. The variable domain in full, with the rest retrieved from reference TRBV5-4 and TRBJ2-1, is ETGVTQSPTHLIKTRGQQVTLRCSSQSGHNTVSWYQQALGQGPQFIFQYYREEENGRGNFPPRFSGLQFPNYSSELNVNALELDDSALYLCASSLETSSHNEQFFGPGTRLTVL.

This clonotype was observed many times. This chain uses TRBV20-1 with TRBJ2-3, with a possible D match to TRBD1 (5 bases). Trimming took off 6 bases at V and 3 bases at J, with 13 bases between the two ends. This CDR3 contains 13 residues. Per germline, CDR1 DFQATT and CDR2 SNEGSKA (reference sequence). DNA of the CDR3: TGCAGTGCCCTGGGGCCTCAGACAGATACGCAGTATTTT. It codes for CSALGPQTDTQYF.

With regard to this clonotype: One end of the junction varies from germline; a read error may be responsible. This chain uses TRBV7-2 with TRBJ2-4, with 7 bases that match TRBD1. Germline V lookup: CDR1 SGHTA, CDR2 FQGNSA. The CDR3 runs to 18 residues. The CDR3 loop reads CASSLTGQNLGGKNILYF. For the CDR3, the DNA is TGTGCCAGCAGCTTAACAGGACAGAATCTAGGGGGCAAAAACATTCTGTACTTC.